This TCR beta chain was sequenced during a study of cytomegalovirus exposure and HLA in healthy donors. Use of 60 Vbeta and 13 Jbeta primers characterized the PCR. Generated by immunoSEQ multiplex PCR, the TCRdb table keeps only in-frame clones and is missing some. The table records roughly 150,000 clones, under 90% of them present only once. The V gene end was trimmed by 9 bases and the J gene end by 7 bases; junction bases not matched to a gene: 11. The CDR3 covers 14 residues. Germline V lookup: CDR1 LNHDA, CDR2 SQIVND (reference sequence). General study findings and limits: When analyzed later, the rates of TCR association showed variation by HLA locus, with DRB1 the most and HLA-C the fewest.

As concerns this clone: Its antigen is not known.

The receptor's source is a boy aged 2 to 9 in good health and CMV-seronegative. The rearrangement links TRBV19 to TRBJ1-1; 10 bases are a match to TRBD1. The sequencing input was PBMCs. In DNA form, the CDR3 reads TGTGCCAGCGTCCTCCGGGACAGGGGTAATGAAGCTTTCTTT. Translating gives CASVLRDRGNEAFF. The whole variable domain, remainder taken from reference TRBV19 and TRBJ1-1, is DGGITQSPKYLFRKEGQNVTLSCEQNLNHDAMYWYRQDPGQGLRLIYYSQIVNDFQKGDIAEGYSVSREKKESFPLTVTSAQKNPTAFYLCASVLRDRGNEAFFGQGTRLTVV.